These 10 T cell receptor beta chains were all obtained from the same sample, sequenced in a study of T cells in Graves' hyperthyroidism and ophthalmopathy. The investigators amplified TCR beta CDR3 regions from RNA transcripts. HTBI primers were the set used in a first-round RT-PCR of the TCR CDR3. A single record per CDR3 protein comes from TCRdb applying MiXCR to the multiplex PCR reads. The sample shows about 700,000 distinct CDR3 sequences, around 13% of them seen only once. Source material: blood. The receptors come from a woman in her late teens or twenties with Graves' hyperthyroidism.

This clonotype was counted ten times or more. The V and J genes are TRBV7-9 and TRBJ2-1; D possibly matches TRBD1 or TRBD2 (5 bases each). Germline V lookup: CDR1 SEHNR, CDR2 FQNEAQ (reference sequence). The CDR3 is 14 residues long. Between the trimmed V and J ends, which lost 5 bases and 9 bases, there was a span of 17 bases. The CDR3 DNA reads TGTGCCAGCAGCGAGAAAACTAGGGACGGTGAGCAGTTCTTC. Translated, it gives CASSEKTRDGEQFF. The whole variable domain, filled in from reference TRBV7-9 and TRBJ2-1, reads DTGVSQNPRHKITKRGQNVTFRCDPISEHNRLYWYRQTLGQGPEFLTYFQNEAQLEKSRLLSDRFSAERPKGSFSTLEIQRTEQGDSAMYLCASSEKTRDGEQFFGPGTRLTVL.

Worth noting for this clonotype: At one end the junction does not follow the germline gene, possibly because of a read error. This chain uses TRBV28 with TRBJ1-5; possibly TRBD1 for D (6 bases). The germline V gene has CDR1 MDHEN and CDR2 SYDVKM. CDR3 length equals 15 residues. CDR3 in amino acids: CVSRSEGGSNQPQHF. The CDR3 DNA reads as TGTGTCAGCCGATCTGAAGGGGGGAGCAATCAGCCCCAGCATTTT.

The table lists this clonotype with many counts. The genes are TRBV5-5 and TRBJ2-3, with D tentatively TRBD1 (6 bases). From germline, CDR1 is SGHKS and CDR2 YYEKEE (reference sequence). The CDR3 totals 17 residues. V was pared by 4 bases and J by 5 bases, with 23 bases between. CDR3 residues: CASSGQTGPHLGDTQYF. Here the CDR3 DNA reads TGTGCCAGCAGCGGGCAGACAGGTCCCCACCTTGGAGATACGCAGTATTTT.

In this sample, this clonotype turned up many times. J is TRBJ2-1 and V is TRBV29-1, with 7 positions matching TRBD2. Germline lookup yields CDR1 SQVTM and CDR2 ANQGSEA. The CDR3 sequence is 13 residues long. The ends lost 6 bases at V and 6 bases at J; junction bases unmatched: 8. CDR3: CSVATGLTNEQFF. The DNA of the CDR3 is TGCAGCGTAGCAACGGGACTAACCAATGAGCAGTTCTTC.

The chain carries TRBV12-5 and TRBJ2-5; 7 bases map to TRBD1. The germline CDR1 and CDR2 sequences are LGHNT and FRNRAP. With V trimmed by 2 bases and J by 9 bases, 6 bases remained unmatched. The CDR3 is 13 residues long. The CDR3 sequence is CASGLTGAEAQYF. For the CDR3, the DNA is TGTGCTAGTGGTTTGACAGGGGCGGAGGCCCAGTACTTC.

This clonotype was seen a handful of times. This may stem from a read error, because a much larger clone lies one nucleotide away. The chain is built from TRBV12-3 or TRBV12-4 and TRBJ2-1; no clear D gene. The CDR3 has 14 residues. V was pared by 5 bases and J by 10 bases, with 18 bases between. As DNA, the CDR3 is TGTGCCAGCAGTCCCCCCGGGCTCTTCTACGAGCAGTTCTTC. Translating it yields CASSPPGLFYEQFF.

J is TRBJ2-5 and V is TRBV4-1; 12 positions match TRBD1. The CDR3 is 17 residues long. Per the germline V gene, CDR1 is MGHRA and CDR2 is YSYEKL. The junction had 10 bases not matched to a gene; V was cut back by 4 bases and J by 4 bases. Here the CDR3 DNA reads TGCGCCAGCAGCCTTCCAACCGGGACAGGGGGCGGAGAGACCCAGTACTTC. The encoded protein is CASSLPTGTGGGETQYF.

This clonotype was observed at least ten times. This chain connects TRBV20-1 to TRBJ1-5, with D uncertain. Germline CDR1 DFQATT, CDR2 SNEGSKA (reference sequence). The CDR3 covers 13 residues. V was pared by 6 bases and J by 0 bases, with 9 bases between. This CDR3 reads CSASDGSNQPQHF. CDR3 bases: TGCAGTGCCTCAGATGGTAGCAATCAGCCCCAGCATTTT.

This clonotype was seen repeatedly, ten times or more. J is TRBJ2-1 and V is TRBV5-1; 10 bases are a match to TRBD2. Germline-derived CDR1 and CDR2 are SGHRS and YFSETQ. The CDR3 loop spans 16 amino acids. V dropped 2 bases and J dropped 2; count of bases not matched to a gene: 4. Here the CDR3 reads CASSFSLAGAYNEQFF. DNA of the CDR3: TGCGCCAGCAGCTTCTCCCTAGCGGGAGCCTACAATGAGCAGTTCTTC.

This chain connects TRBV5-1 to TRBJ1-6, with TRBD1 as a possible D gene (6 bases). The CDR3 extends over 14 amino acids. Between the trimmed V and J ends, which lost 3 bases and 6 bases, there was a span of 10 bases. Germline values: CDR1 SGHRS, CDR2 YFSETQ. CDR3 bases: TGCGCCAGCAGCTCGGACAGCCTTAATTCACCCCTCCACTTT. Its protein is CASSSDSLNSPLHF.